This is a list of T cell receptor beta chains from one sample in a study of cytotoxic CD8 clonotypes in ibrutinib-treated CLL. Method: immunoSEQ multiplex PCR; TCRdb's copy keeps in-frame clones and lacks some. Among about 300,000 clones listed, about 72% were seen once. The sequencing here drew on PBMCs, taken at disease progression, from a patient treated with ibrutinib. These receptors were taken from a human donor with chronic lymphocytic leukemia. The CDR3 runs from the conserved cysteine through the conserved F or W. D genes are given only for firm matches. Clone size is given for some rows only: seen once, a few or many times, or a class if the clone is expanded.

V gene	D gene	J gene	clone size	CDR3 protein	CDR3 DNA
TRBV7-9	.	TRBJ2-7	.	CASSPLAYTYEQYF	TGTGCCAGCAGCCCCTTGGCGTATACCTACGAGCAGTACTTC
TRBV7-9	TRBD2	TRBJ2-5	.	CASSPRAGGMETQYF	TGTGCCAGCAGCCCAAGAGCGGGAGGGATGGAGACCCAGTACTTC
TRBV9	TRBD2	TRBJ2-1	few	CASSVWLADYNEQFF	TGTGCCAGCAGCGTGTGGCTAGCGGATTACAATGAGCAGTTCTTC
TRBV7-9	.	TRBJ1-1	.	CASRPRGGRVNTEAFF	TGTGCCAGCAGACCCCGGGGAGGGAGGGTGAACACTGAAGCTTTCTTT
TRBV7-6	.	TRBJ1-1	.	CASSLGTSGNTEAFF	TGTGCCAGCAGCTTAGGGACTTCGGGGAACACTGAAGCTTTCTTT
TRBV19	TRBD1	TRBJ2-3	.	CASSIQGAMDTQYF	TGTGCCAGTAGCATTCAGGGGGCGATGGATACGCAGTATTTT
TRBV7-8	TRBD1	TRBJ2-7	.	CASSGGQPYEQYF	TGTGCCAGCAGCGGGGGACAGCCATACGAGCAGTACTTC
TRBV5-6	.	TRBJ2-6	once	CASSLVSGTGANVLTF	TGTGCCAGCAGCTTGGTCTCAGGGACTGGGGCCAACGTCCTGACTTTC
TRBV19	TRBD1	TRBJ1-2	few	CASSIPSRQGNYGYTF	TGTGCCAGTAGTATCCCGTCGAGACAGGGAAACTATGGCTACACCTTC
TRBV6-6	.	TRBJ1-1	.	CASSLRGNTEAFF	TGTGCCAGCAGCTTGAGGGGGAACACTGAAGCTTTCTTT
TRBV11-2	.	TRBJ2-7	.	CASSTPPGEQYF	TGTGCCAGCAGCACACCACCAGGAGAGCAGTACTTC
TRBV5-1	TRBD1	TRBJ1-2	.	CASSLVEGQGIYGYTF	TGCGCCAGCAGCTTGGTGGAGGGACAGGGAATTTATGGCTACACCTTC
TRBV7-3	TRBD2	TRBJ2-7	few	CASSLIGGEPTYEQYF	TGTGCCAGCAGCTTAATTGGGGGGGAGCCCACCTACGAGCAGTACTTC
TRBV4-2	.	TRBJ2-5	.	CASSQDPRDQETQYF	TGTGCCAGCAGCCAAGATCCCAGGGACCAAGAGACCCAGTACTTC
TRBV7-2	.	TRBJ2-2	.	CASRRHIAETAGELFF	TGTGCCAGCAGACGCCACATAGCGGAGACGGCCGGGGAGCTGTTTTTT
TRBV15	.	TRBJ1-5	.	CATSRGAGGNQPQHF	TGTGCCACCAGCAGAGGTGCGGGGGGCAATCAGCCCCAGCATTTT
TRBV29-1	.	TRBJ2-7	once	CSVESVGSYEQYF	TGCAGCGTTGAATCTGTAGGCTCCTACGAGCAGTACTTC
TRBV7-9	.	TRBJ2-3	.	CASSPPFTDTQYF	TGTGCCAGCAGCCCACCTTTCACAGATACGCAGTATTTT
TRBV13	.	TRBJ2-7	.	CASSQENYEQYF	TGTGCCAGCAGCCAAGAGAACTACGAGCAGTACTTC
TRBV14	.	TRBJ1-2	.	CASSQTGRGYTF	TGTGCCAGCAGCCAAACAGGGCGAGGCTACACCTTC
TRBV11-2	.	TRBJ2-7	.	CASSGYRSYEQYF	TGTGCCAGCAGCGGGTACCGCTCCTACGAGCAGTACTTC
TRBV29-1	TRBD1	TRBJ2-7	.	CSVQTLQGAYEQYF	TGCAGCGTCCAGACATTACAGGGGGCCTACGAGCAGTACTTC
TRBV16	TRBD2	TRBJ2-7	.	CASSPGLPRYEQYF	TGTGCCAGCAGCCCGGGACTACCTAGATACGAGCAGTACTTC
TRBV14	.	TRBJ1-2	many	CASSPLGHQNYGYTF	TGTGCCAGCAGCCCCCTGGGACACCAAAACTATGGCTACACCTTC
TRBV19	.	TRBJ2-7	.	CASSMRDTGWYEQYF	TGTGCCAGTAGTATGAGGGACACGGGTTGGTACGAGCAGTACTTC
TRBV19	.	TRBJ2-7	.	CASSINRYSYEQYF	TGTGCCAGTAGTATCAATCGGTACTCCTACGAGCAGTACTTC
TRBV7-8	TRBD1	TRBJ2-7	.	CASSQGGQGVYEQYF	TGTGCCAGCAGCCAAGGGGGACAGGGTGTTTACGAGCAGTACTTC
TRBV18	TRBD2	TRBJ2-2	.	CASSQTSGTFSHTGELFF	TGTGCCAGCTCCCAGACTAGCGGGACCTTTTCCCACACCGGGGAGCTGTTTTTT
TRBV29-1	.	TRBJ1-1	.	CSVVGNRNTEAFF	TGCAGCGTTGTGGGGAATCGGAACACTGAAGCTTTCTTT
TRBV10-3	TRBD1	TRBJ2-6	.	CAIGRGLSSGANVLTF	TGTGCCATCGGCAGGGGGTTAAGCTCTGGGGCCAACGTCCTGACTTTC
TRBV19	TRBD1	TRBJ2-7	.	CASRNPGQSEQYF	TGTGCCAGTAGGAATCCGGGACAGTCAGAGCAGTACTTC
TRBV19	TRBD2	TRBJ2-3	.	CASSIQLAGGDTQYF	TGTGCCAGTAGTATACAACTAGCGGGAGGGGATACGCAGTATTTT
TRBV4-3	.	TRBJ2-7	.	CASSQGGAYEQYF	TGCGCCAGCAGCCAAGGGGGTGCCTACGAGCAGTACTTC
TRBV6-5	TRBD2	TRBJ2-2	few	CASSYRTSALTGELFF	TGTGCCAGCAGTTACCGGACTAGCGCCCTCACCGGGGAGCTGTTTTTT
TRBV18	TRBD1	TRBJ1-2	few	CASSPQGELGYTF	TGTGCCAGCTCACCCCAGGGGGAGTTGGGCTACACCTTC
TRBV19	.	TRBJ1-3	few	CASSTRGAGNTIYF	TGTGCCAGTAGTACACGAGGGGCTGGAAACACCATATATTTT
TRBV6-5	.	TRBJ2-7	.	CASSSSRTPTGQQYF	TGTGCCAGCAGTTCCTCTCGAACCCCCACAGGCCAGCAGTACTTC
TRBV11-1	.	TRBJ2-7	.	CASSLGRGYEQYF	TGTGCCAGCAGCTTAGGCAGGGGCTACGAGCAGTACTTC
TRBV15	.	TRBJ2-5	.	CATRVQGIQETQYF	TGTGCCACCAGGGTCCAGGGGATACAAGAGACCCAGTACTTC
TRBV5-6	.	TRBJ2-7	.	CASSLWGNDEQYF	TGTGCCAGCAGCTTGTGGGGTAACGACGAGCAGTACTTC
TRBV19	TRBD1	TRBJ1-5	.	CASSKLEWTGNQPQHF	TGTGCCAGTAGTAAACTGGAGTGGACAGGGAATCAGCCCCAGCATTTT
TRBV29-1	.	TRBJ2-2	.	CSVSGSDGINTGELFF	TGCAGCGTTAGCGGATCCGATGGGATCAACACCGGGGAGCTGTTTTTT
TRBV6-1	.	TRBJ2-2	.	CASSVLGNTGELFF	TGTGCCAGCAGTGTCCTAGGGAACACCGGGGAGCTGTTTTTT
TRBV5-4	TRBD2	TRBJ2-2	.	CASSPSGRVTGELFF	TGTGCCAGCAGCCCAAGCGGGAGGGTGACCGGGGAGCTGTTTTTT
TRBV13	.	TRBJ1-6	once	CASSSASGSSPLHF	TGTGCCAGCAGCTCCGCCTCAGGGAGTTCACCCCTCCACTTT
TRBV10-1	TRBD2	TRBJ2-4	.	CASSERPGTAREGCLAKNIQYF	TGCGCCAGCAGTGAAAGGCCCGGAACAGCGAGGGAGGGGTGCTTAGCCAAAAACATTCAGTACTTC
TRBV29-1	TRBD2	TRBJ2-7	.	CSVKGLAGPYEQYF	TGCAGCGTCAAAGGACTAGCGGGGCCCTACGAGCAGTACTTC
TRBV9	TRBD1	TRBJ2-1	few	CASSARQGEQFF	TGTGCCAGCAGCGCCCGACAGGGTGAACAGTTCTTC
TRBV27	TRBD2	TRBJ2-3	once	CASSLFGTSGATDTQYF	TGTGCCAGCAGTTTATTCGGGACTAGCGGGGCCACAGATACGCAGTATTTT
TRBV27	.	TRBJ2-7	.	CASSLLGGSSYEQYF	TGTGCCAGCAGTTTGCTCGGGGGAAGCTCCTACGAGCAGTACTTC
TRBV6-5	TRBD1	TRBJ1-1	.	CASSWDREMNTEAFF	TGTGCCAGCAGTTGGGACAGGGAAATGAACACTGAAGCTTTCTTT